The 14 T cell receptor beta chains below all came from one sample that was sequenced in a study of early T cells in non-severe SARS-CoV-2 infection. TCRdb re-analysed the 5' RACE reads in MiXCR, keeping a single row per CDR3 protein. The repertoire has some 30,000 distinct CDR3 sequences, roughly 4.3% of them found once; the top ten carry 6% to 6.5%. The specimen was whole blood. The receptor set was obtained from an adult who was a healthcare worker with PCR-confirmed SARS-CoV-2 infection or an uninfected control (not recorded which).

This clonotype has a count of ten or more. The V gene is TRBV4-1, the J gene TRBJ1-1, with no clear D. Looked up from germline, CDR1 is MGHRA and CDR2 is YSYEKL. The CDR3 has 18 amino acids. Trimming removed 0 bases at V and 2 bases at J, with 19 bases between. The chain's CDR3 is CASSQDRARQIANTEAFF. CDR3 sequence (DNA): TGCGCCAGCAGCCAAGATCGGGCCAGGCAAATTGCTAACACTGAAGCTTTCTTT.

This clonotype has just a few counts. The J gene is TRBJ2-1, the V gene TRBV20-1, with D tentatively TRBD2 (6 bases). Trimming removed 5 bases from V and 6 bases from J, with 14 bases in between. Germline V gene data show CDR1 as DFQATT and CDR2 as SNEGSKA (reference sequence). CDR3 size: 13 residues. In DNA form, the CDR3 reads TGCAGTGCTGGACCCCCCGGGGGCAATGAGCAGTTCTTC. Its protein product is CSAGPPGGNEQFF.

This clonotype turned up a few times. The CDR3 sequence is CASSLAPQDSYNSPLHF. In nucleotides, the CDR3 is TGCGCCAGCAGCTTGGCGCCACAGGACTCCTATAATTCACCCCTCCACTTT. V usage is TRBV5-1 and J usage is TRBJ1-6; D may be TRBD1 (5 bases). The CDR3 runs 17 residues. V was clipped by 0 bases and J by 0 bases, with 10 bases between them. CDR1 is SGHRS, CDR2 YFSETQ, per germline. The whole variable domain, filled in from reference TRBV5-1 and TRBJ1-6, reads KAGVTQTPRYLIKTRGQQVTLSCSPISGHRSVSWYQQTPGQGLQFLFEYFSETQRNKGNFPGRFSGRQFSNSRSEMNVSTLELGDSALYLCASSLAPQDSYNSPLHFGNGTRLTVT.

This clonotype came up many times. The rearrangement links TRBV7-2 to TRBJ2-2; D call uncertain. CDR3 length equals 13 residues. The germline V and J ends were trimmed by 5 bases and 8 bases, with 12 bases remaining between them. In germline, CDR1 is SGHTA, CDR2 FQGNSA. As DNA, the CDR3 is TGTGCCAGCAGCCCTCACATGAGAGGGGAGCTGTTTTTT. Amino acids: CASSPHMRGELFF.

In DNA form, the CDR3 reads TGCAGTGCCAGGGACCCTTTAGGCAATGAGCAGTTCTTC. Translated, it gives CSARDPLGNEQFF. The chain carries TRBV20-1 and TRBJ2-1; D possibly matches TRBD1 or TRBD2 (5 bases each). The CDR3 runs 13 residues. Between the trimmed V and J ends, which lost 6 bases and 6 bases, there was a span of 15 bases. CDR1 is DFQATT, CDR2 SNEGSKA, per germline (reference sequence).

This clonotype was recorded at least ten times. The chain combines TRBV7-9 with TRBJ2-3; D gene ambiguous. Trimming cost V 5 bases and J 2 bases, with 2 bases left between them. The germline V gene has CDR1 SEHNR and CDR2 FQNEAQ (reference sequence). The CDR3 totals 11 residues. DNA for the CDR3: TGTGCCAGCAGCAACACAGATACGCAGTATTTT. Its protein is CASSNTDTQYF.

This clonotype was detected only a few times. The V call is TRBV5-1, the J call TRBJ1-1, with D uncertain. The germline V and J ends were trimmed by 4 bases and 2 bases, with 15 bases remaining between them. The CDR3 spans 15 residues. The germline gives CDR1 SGHRS, CDR2 YFSETQ. The CDR3 is CASSQVTSRNTEAFF. CDR3 coding DNA: TGCGCCAGCAGCCAGGTCACATCAAGAAACACTGAAGCTTTCTTT.

This clonotype was recorded many times. The CDR3 sequence: CASSKRRDSPNEKLFF. The CDR3 nucleotides are TGTGCCAGCAGCAAACGAAGGGACAGTCCTAATGAAAAACTGTTTTTT. The chain joins TRBV21-1 to TRBJ1-4; TRBD1, the table's D call, was not compared with the DNA. TRBV21-1 is described as a pseudogene. The CDR3 length is 16 residues.

This chain uses TRBV21-1 with TRBJ2-2; TRBD1 is the table's D call, not checked against the DNA. TRBV21-1 is designated a pseudogene. The CDR3 contains 18 residues. The CDR3 loop reads CASSATGGSLNGAGELFF. The CDR3 DNA is TGTGCCAGCAGCGCCACAGGGGGCTCGCTTAACGGCGCCGGGGAGCTGTTTTTT.

This clonotype came up a few times. The chain recombines TRBV5-1 with TRBJ2-3, with TRBD2 as a possible D gene (5 bases). V was shortened by 5 bases and J by 2 bases, with 18 bases between the two germline ends. The CDR3 is 16 residues long. Germline V lookup: CDR1 SGHRS, CDR2 YFSETQ. The CDR3 region has the DNA TGCGCCAGCAGTCGAAGCGGTACTACCAACACAGATACGCAGTATTTT. Translating it yields CASSRSGTTNTDTQYF.

Many counts were recorded for this clonotype. The chain carries TRBV28 and TRBJ2-7; 7 bases agree with TRBD2. The CDR3 covers 13 residues. The germline V gene encodes CDR1 MDHEN and CDR2 SYDVKM. V lost 10 bases and J lost 1; bases outside the gene matches: 7. The CDR3 region is CAIGGSRSYEQYF. As DNA, the CDR3 is TGTGCCATAGGCGGGAGCCGATCCTACGAGCAGTACTTC.

This chain links TRBV7-9 with TRBJ2-1, with a tentative D call TRBD1 (5 bases). CDR3 size: 15 residues. From germline, CDR1 is SEHNR and CDR2 FQNEAQ (reference sequence). V was shortened by 0 bases and J by 4 bases, with 10 bases between the two germline ends. The DNA for the CDR3 is TGTGCCAGCAGCTTAGCAGGGGCGCGATACAATGAGCAGTTCTTC. This encodes CASSLAGARYNEQFF.

Ten or more counts support this clonotype. J is TRBJ2-1 and V is TRBV5-4, with 9 bases identical to TRBD2. V lost 4 bases, J lost 6 bases, and 5 bases stayed unmatched. The germline gives CDR1 SGHNT, CDR2 YYREEE (reference sequence). This CDR3 region has 14 residues. The CDR3 spells CASSAGLAANEQFF. CDR3 nucleotides: TGTGCCAGCAGCGCGGGACTAGCCGCCAATGAGCAGTTCTTC.

Many counts were recorded for this clonotype. The chain employs TRBV9 and TRBJ2-7, with D perhaps TRBD1 or TRBD2 (5 bases each). The CDR3 sequence is 12 residues long. Trimming took off 5 bases at V and 3 bases at J, with 9 bases between the two ends. The V gene's germline CDR1 is SGDLS and CDR2 YYNGEE. The CDR3 protein is CASSGDGYEQYF. The CDR3 DNA reads TGTGCCAGCAGTGGGGACGGCTACGAGCAGTACTTC.